The rows below give T cell receptor beta chains drawn from one sample of a study of spatial heterogeneity in lung cancer. One entry per CDR3 protein results from TCRdb running MiXCR on the 5' RACE reads. The table shows roughly 99,000 distinct CDR3 sequences, with just under 20% occurring only once. Sequencing was performed on PBMCs, taken at follow-up. Every receptor here comes from a male donor with early-stage non-small cell lung cancer. Both conserved end residues are part of each CDR3. The D gene is left open where the match is weak. Clone size is not always given. Where it is, it says once, few, many or a class for expanded clones.

J | D | V | size | DNA | CDR3
TRBJ1-2 | . | TRBV20-1 | . | TGCAGTGCTAGAGAGGACTTGAGGGCTGGCTACACCTTC | CSAREDLRAGYTF
TRBJ2-3 | . | TRBV7-9 | many | TGTGCCAGCAGCTCCTCCCTAGATACGCAGTATTTT | CASSSSLDTQYF
TRBJ2-7 | TRBD1 | TRBV7-8 | . | TGTGCCAGCAGCTCGTCCCCCGGGACAGGGGCATACGAGCAGTACTTC | CASSSSPGTGAYEQYF
TRBJ1-4 | . | TRBV7-9 | . | TGTGCCAGCAGCTTGGTGGACTCCCTTAATGAAAAACTGTTTTTT | CASSLVDSLNEKLFF
TRBJ1-1 | TRBD1 | TRBV6-5 | few | TGTGCCAGCAGCCTCCGGGACAGCGGGACTGAAGCTTTCTTT | CASSLRDSGTEAFF
TRBJ2-3 | TRBD2 | TRBV7-2 | . | TGTGCCAGCAGCTTAGATGCTAGCGGGGGGGGAGATACGCAGTATTTT | CASSLDASGGGDTQYF
TRBJ2-7 | . | TRBV7-9 | . | TGTGCCAGCAGCTTATCGGAGACGGCCAGCTCCTACGAGCAGTACTTC | CASSLSETASSYEQYF
TRBJ1-6 | . | TRBV7-2 | . | TGTGCCAGCAGCTCCGACAGGTCTGATTCACCCCTCCACTTT | CASSSDRSDSPLHF
TRBJ1-5 | TRBD1 | TRBV20-1 | . | TGCGGTGCTAGACAGGGGGCAGGTCAGCCCCAGCATTTT | CGARQGAGQPQHF
TRBJ2-5 | . | TRBV15 | few | TGTGCCACCAGCAGATCCAACCAGGACCAAGAGACCCAGTACTTC | CATSRSNQDQETQYF
TRBJ1-2 | . | TRBV2 | . | TGTGCCAGCAGTGATCAGAGGATGAGGGTTCGTGGCTACACCTTC | CASSDQRMRVRGYTF
TRBJ1-1 | . | TRBV20-1 | few | TGCAGTGCTAGTCGGACAGCCACTGAAGCTTTCTTT | CSASRTATEAFF
TRBJ2-3 | TRBD1 | TRBV27 | . | TGTGCCACCATGAACAGGGGGCTCCCCACAGATACGCAGTATTTT | CATMNRGLPTDTQYF
TRBJ1-5 | . | TRBV30 | . | TGTGCCTGGAGTCCCAGGGGAGGCAATCAGCCCCAGCATTTT | CAWSPRGGNQPQHF
TRBJ2-3 | . | TRBV4-3 | few | TGCGCCAGCAGCCAAGATTATCCAGGGGGGACAGATACGCAGTATTTT | CASSQDYPGGTDTQYF
TRBJ1-5 | TRBD1 | TRBV10-3 | many | TGTGCCATCGGCGGGACAGGGGCTGAACAGCCCCAGCATTTT | CAIGGTGAEQPQHF
TRBJ2-1 | TRBD2 | TRBV9 | once | TGTGCCAGCATCTCCCTTAGCGGGAGGGAGTATGGCAATGAGCAGTTCTTC | CASISLSGREYGNEQFF
TRBJ2-5 | . | TRBV6-5 | . | TGTGCCAGCAGTTCCAGTCAGACCCAGTACTTC | CASSSSQTQYF
TRBJ2-2 | . | TRBV4-1 | many | TGCGCCAGCAGCCAAGGTGTACTAGCAGGCACCGGGGAGCTGTTTTTT | CASSQGVLAGTGELFF
TRBJ2-1 | . | TRBV5-5 | . | TGTGCCAGCAGCTTAGGGCTAGCGTTTGATGAGCAGTTCTTC | CASSLGLAFDEQFF
TRBJ2-5 | . | TRBV15 | few | TGTGCCACCAGCAAAAGGGGTGGGGAGACCCAGTACTTC | CATSKRGGETQYF
TRBJ2-4 | . | TRBV29-1 | . | TGCAGCGTTGAAGACCCTAGGGGGGGCTTAAACATTCAGTACTTC | CSVEDPRGGLNIQYF
TRBJ1-3 | . | TRBV6-1 | few | TGTGCCAGCAGTGAATTTAAAGAGGACACCATATATTTT | CASSEFKEDTIYF
TRBJ2-1 | . | TRBV29-1 | many | TGCAGCGCGGGGTTAAGGGAGCAGTTCTTC | CSAGLREQFF
TRBJ2-7 | . | TRBV7-8 | . | TGTGCCAGCAGCTTGGGGGGAGAAGGCGAGCAGTACTTC | CASSLGGEGEQYF
TRBJ1-6 | . | TRBV3-1 | . | TGTGCCAGCAGCCAAGGGCAGCTCTATTCACCCCTCCACTTT | CASSQGQLYSPLHF
TRBJ2-3 | . | TRBV12-3/TRBV12-4 | few | TGTGCCAGCAGCCTCGCAGTAGGCGGTAGGGGTACGCAGTATTTT | CASSLAVGGRGTQYF
TRBJ2-3 | . | TRBV4-1 | many | TGCGCCAGCAGCCAATACGCCACAGTTATTTCTAGCACAGATACGCAGTATTTT | CASSQYATVISSTDTQYF
TRBJ2-5 | TRBD2 | TRBV3-1 | . | TGTGCCAGCAGCCGAAGACTAGCGGGACCAGAGACCCAGTACTTC | CASSRRLAGPETQYF
TRBJ2-7 | TRBD1 | TRBV6-5 | few | TGTGCCAGCAGTTATACGGGACAGGCCTACGAGCAGTACTTC | CASSYTGQAYEQYF
TRBJ1-2 | . | TRBV20-1 | few | TGCAGTGCTACAGAGCAGGGCTATGGCTACACCTTC | CSATEQGYGYTF
TRBJ2-3 | . | TRBV29-1 | many | TGCAGCGTTGAAAGGGGGGCCGCAGATACGCAGTATTTT | CSVERGAADTQYF
TRBJ2-3 | . | TRBV6-2/TRBV6-3 | few | TGTGCCAGCGGAAAGGCAGATACGCAGTATTTT | CASGKADTQYF
TRBJ1-5 | TRBD1 | TRBV6-1 | . | TGTGCCAGCAAGAAGACAGGGGGAAGCAATCAGCCCCAGCATTTT | CASKKTGGSNQPQHF
TRBJ2-3 | TRBD2 | TRBV20-1 | . | TGCAGTGCTAGAGCGACCGGGACTAGCGGGAGGGCCCGAGATACGCAGTATTTT | CSARATGTSGRARDTQYF
TRBJ2-7 | . | TRBV4-1 | . | TGCGCCAGCAGCCATATGGATAGCTCCTACGAGCAGTACTTC | CASSHMDSSYEQYF
TRBJ2-5 | . | TRBV30 | few | TGTGCCTGGAGAGACCCTGCGGGGCCTCAAGAGACCCAGTACTTC | CAWRDPAGPQETQYF
TRBJ2-3 | . | TRBV12-3/TRBV12-4 | many | TGTGCCAGCAAATTAAGCGGTGGCTCAGATACGCAGTATTTT | CASKLSGGSDTQYF
TRBJ2-5 | TRBD2 | TRBV28 | few | TGTGCCAGCAGTTCGGCGGGGGGAATGAAGACCCAGTACTTC | CASSSAGGMKTQYF
TRBJ1-1 | . | TRBV6-6 | few | TGTGCCAGCAGTACCCAGACAGGAATGAACACTGAAGCTTTCTTT | CASSTQTGMNTEAFF
TRBJ2-3 | . | TRBV3-1 | . | TGTGCCAGCAGCCTTCGGGGGGCCTTTGATACGCAGTATTTT | CASSLRGAFDTQYF
TRBJ1-1 | . | TRBV20-1 | . | TGCAGTGCCCAAATAGGGGACACTGAAGCTTTCTTT | CSAQIGDTEAFF
TRBJ1-2 | . | TRBV2 | few | TGTGCCAGCAAGGACAGCTTTTTTTATGGCTACACCTTC | CASKDSFFYGYTF
TRBJ1-3 | . | TRBV7-9 | . | TGTGCCAGCAGCCCGACAGGAACCTCTGGAAACACCATATATTTT | CASSPTGTSGNTIYF
TRBJ2-5 | TRBD1 | TRBV29-1 | many | TGCAGCGTGGTGACAGGGGATGGAGAGACCCAGTACTTC | CSVVTGDGETQYF
TRBJ2-7 | . | TRBV9 | few | TGTGCCAGCAGCCTCGGGACAACCTACGAGCAGTACTTC | CASSLGTTYEQYF
TRBJ2-3 | . | TRBV10-1 | few | TGCGCCAGCAGTGAGTCGACCCCCGGGAGCGATACGCAGTATTTT | CASSESTPGSDTQYF
TRBJ2-5 | TRBD1 | TRBV5-1 | . | TGCGCCAGCAGCCTAGGACAGGGTCGCCAAGAGACCCAGTACTTC | CASSLGQGRQETQYF
TRBJ2-3 | TRBD2 | TRBV20-1 | . | TGCAGTGCTAGACCCACTAGCGTGATCACAGATACGCAGTATTTT | CSARPTSVITDTQYF
TRBJ1-2 | TRBD1 | TRBV4-3 | . | TGCGCCAGCAGCCAAGATCAGGGGCAGGGGGCCTACTATGGCTACACCTTC | CASSQDQGQGAYYGYTF
TRBJ2-7 | . | TRBV6-1 | . | TGTGCCAGCAGTATCAGGACGGGGAGCTACGAGCAGTACTTC | CASSIRTGSYEQYF
TRBJ2-3 | TRBD1 | TRBV20-1 | once | TGCAGTGCTGGGATAATGGACAGGGGGCAGGCAGATACGCAGTATTTT | CSAGIMDRGQADTQYF